This T cell receptor (beta chain) was documented in a study of T-cell memory formation after mild COVID-19. Across the study: Among the donors, TCR clusters were largely specific to each donor. General observations from the study: Shrinking CD4+ clones were chiefly CM and EM; CD8+ ones were chiefly EMRA.

One entry per CDR3 protein, called by TCRdb with MiXCR from the 5' RACE reads. The sample shows some 62,000 distinct CDR3 sequences, about a tenth of them seen only once. To note about this clonotype: Its antigen is unknown.

This TCR was recovered from a man aged 18 to 29 who had mild COVID-19 (a few samples of this study predate the infection). Cell type and time point are not known. Sequenced sample: PBMCs or a T cell subset sorted from them (not recorded which).

CDR3 residues: CASSQVGISSYNEQFF. The CDR3 DNA sequence: TGCGCCAGCAGCCAAGTGGGGATAAGCTCCTACAATGAGCAGTTCTTC. The gene calls are TRBV4-1 and TRBJ2-1; no clear D gene. Germline V lookup: CDR1 MGHRA, CDR2 YSYEKL. V gave up 1 base and J gave up 0 bases, with 10 bases separating them. The CDR3 is 16 amino acids.